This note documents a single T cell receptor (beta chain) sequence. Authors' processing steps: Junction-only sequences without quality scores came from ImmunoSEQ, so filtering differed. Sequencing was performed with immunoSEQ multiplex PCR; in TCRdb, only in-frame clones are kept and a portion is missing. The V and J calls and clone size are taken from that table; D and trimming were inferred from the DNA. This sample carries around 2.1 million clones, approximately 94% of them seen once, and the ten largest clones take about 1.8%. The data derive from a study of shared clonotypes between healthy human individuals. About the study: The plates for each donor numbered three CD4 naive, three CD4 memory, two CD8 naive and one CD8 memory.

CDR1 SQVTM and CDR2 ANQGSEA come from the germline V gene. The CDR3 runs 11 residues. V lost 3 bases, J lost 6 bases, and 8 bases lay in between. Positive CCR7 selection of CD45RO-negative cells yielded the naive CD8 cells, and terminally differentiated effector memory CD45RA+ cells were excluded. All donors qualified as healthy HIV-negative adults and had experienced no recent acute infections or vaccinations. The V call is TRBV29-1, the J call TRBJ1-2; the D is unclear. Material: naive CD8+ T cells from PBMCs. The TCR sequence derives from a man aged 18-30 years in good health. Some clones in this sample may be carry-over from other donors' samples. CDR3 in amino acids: CSVDGGHGYTF. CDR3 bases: TGCAGCGTTGACGGCGGACATGGCTACACCTTC.